Listed below are T cell receptor beta chains from one sample, sequenced in a study of CD8 T cells in ankylosing spondylitis. TCRdb reprocessed the 5' RACE reads via MiXCR and lists one record per CDR3 protein. The sample carries approximately 250,000 distinct CDR3 sequences, roughly 8% recorded once. The sample was blood, either unsorted or a sorted T cell fraction (not recorded which). Receptors were obtained from a female donor with ankylosing spondylitis or in good health (not recorded which). Each CDR3 is given with its conserved first and last residue. D genes are given only for firm matches. Expanded clones get a size class; other rows say once, few or many, or leave the size out.

>NA|TRBJ2-5|many|TRBV27
CASSLTLVGSAKTQYF
TGTGCCAGCAGTTTGACCCTCGTCGGGAGTGCGAAGACCCAGTACTTC
>NA|TRBJ1-1|many|TRBV29-1
CSVESNWPMNTEAFF
TGCAGCGTTGAAAGCAATTGGCCTATGAACACTGAAGCTTTCTTT
>NA|TRBJ1-1|many|TRBV6-6
CASSQASSTEAFF
TGTGCCAGCAGTCAGGCGTCGAGCACTGAAGCTTTCTTT
>NA|TRBJ2-7|many|TRBV7-9
CASSIQVSYEQYF
TGTGCCAGCAGTATACAGGTGTCCTACGAGCAGTACTTC
>NA|TRBJ2-3|many|TRBV10-3
CAISESEGGRTDTQYF
TGTGCCATCAGTGAGTCTGAAGGCGGCCGCACAGATACGCAGTATTTT
>TRBD1|TRBJ1-1|many|TRBV7-2
CASSFDRGLTEAFF
TGTGCCAGCAGCTTCGACAGGGGGCTCACTGAAGCTTTCTTT
>NA|TRBJ1-4|many|TRBV7-9
CASSPTGLGEKLFF
TGTGCCAGCAGCCCTACCGGGTTAGGGGAAAAACTGTTTTTT
>NA|TRBJ1-2|few|TRBV12-3/TRBV12-4
CASSPRRGGGYTF
TGTGCCAGCAGTCCGCGCAGGGGTGGTGGCTACACCTTC
>TRBD1|TRBJ1-3|many|TRBV4-3
CASSQDHGTGWSGNTIYF
TGCGCCAGCAGCCAAGATCATGGGACAGGGTGGTCTGGAAACACCATATATTTT
>TRBD2|TRBJ2-3|many|TRBV5-1
CASSYGTSGSTDTQYF
TGCGCCAGCAGCTACGGGACTAGCGGTAGCACAGATACGCAGTATTTT
>NA|TRBJ2-2|NA|TRBV20-1
CSARDQKSANTGELFF
TGCAGTGCTAGAGATCAGAAGTCCGCGAACACCGGGGAGCTGTTTTTT
>NA|TRBJ2-5|NA|TRBV6-2/TRBV6-3
CASSRGGGGGETQYF
TGTGCCAGCAGTCGCGGGGGAGGGGGCGGAGAGACCCAGTACTTC
>NA|TRBJ2-7|few|TRBV7-9
CASSFRDTDEQYF
TGTGCCAGCAGCTTTCGGGACACAGACGAGCAGTACTTC
>NA|TRBJ2-2|many|TRBV6-5
CASSSPRLGGPGELFF
TGTGCCAGCAGTTCCCCTAGACTAGGTGGACCCGGGGAGCTGTTTTTT
>TRBD2|TRBJ2-3|many|TRBV6-2/TRBV6-3
CASSYSTEREGSDTQYF
TGTGCCAGCAGTTACTCGACGGAGCGGGAGGGCTCAGATACGCAGTATTTT
>NA|TRBJ1-2|NA|TRBV2
CASKSGYTF
TGTGCCAGCAAGAGTGGCTACACCTTC
>TRBD1|TRBJ2-7|many|TRBV12-3/TRBV12-4
CASSLQGAYEQYF
TGTGCCAGCAGTTTACAGGGGGCATACGAGCAGTACTTC
>NA|TRBJ2-3|many|TRBV20-1
CSADDLASTDTQYF
TGCAGTGCTGATGACTTAGCTAGCACAGATACGCAGTATTTT
>NA|TRBJ2-1|NA|TRBV6-1
CASTPGRVTYNEQFF
TGTGCCAGCACCCCTGGCAGGGTAACCTACAATGAGCAGTTCTTC
>TRBD2|TRBJ2-7|NA|TRBV20-1
CSANKREGLISRYEQYF
TGCAGTGCTAATAAGCGGGAGGGCCTTATCAGCCGCTACGAGCAGTACTTC
>TRBD1|TRBJ2-2|many|TRBV5-3
CARKMRTGELRGTGELFF
TGTGCCAGAAAAATGAGGACAGGGGAATTGAGGGGCACCGGGGAGCTGTTTTTT
>NA|TRBJ2-7|many|TRBV10-3
CAISESWETRVSEQYF
TGTGCCATCAGTGAGTCGTGGGAGACACGGGTTTCCGAGCAGTACTTC
>NA|TRBJ2-7|many|TRBV20-1
CSARALRSEQYF
TGCAGTGCTAGAGCCCTCCGCTCCGAGCAGTACTTC
>NA|TRBJ2-5|many|TRBV29-1
CSVEVYQETQYF
TGCAGCGTTGAGGTGTACCAAGAGACCCAGTACTTC
>NA|TRBJ2-3|many|TRBV7-2
CASITASTSTDTQYF
TGTGCCAGCATTACTGCCTCAACTAGCACAGATACGCAGTATTTT
>TRBD1|TRBJ2-3|many|TRBV6-1
CASRRTGYQDTQYF
TGTGCCAGCAGGCGGACAGGATACCAAGATACGCAGTATTTT
>TRBD2|TRBJ2-5|many|TRBV27
CASSFSAGGYQETQYF
TGTGCCAGCAGTTTCTCAGCGGGAGGGTACCAAGAGACCCAGTACTTC
>TRBD1|TRBJ1-3|many|TRBV5-1
CASSFLQGRSLSGNTIYF
TGCGCCAGCAGCTTCCTACAGGGGCGCTCCCTCTCTGGAAACACCATATATTTT
>NA|TRBJ1-5|NA|TRBV20-1
CSGRGGRGQPQHF
TGCAGTGGACGGGGGGGCAGGGGACAGCCCCAGCATTTT
>NA|TRBJ1-1|many|TRBV7-2
CASSLTQGREAFF
TGTGCCAGCAGCTTAACCCAGGGTCGGGAAGCTTTCTTT